This T cell receptor beta chain was identified during a study of blood T cell repertoires in COVID-19. Study in general: Spain, Italy and the United States supplied samples that represented acute and convalescent COVID-19.

Deletions cut 4 bases from V and 3 bases from J, with 7 bases between. CDR1 and CDR2 from the germline V gene are SGHNT and YENEEA. The CDR3 has 12 amino acids. Assay used: immunoSEQ multiplex PCR; TCRdb lists only in-frame clones, some missing. Among hundreds of thousands of clones listed, roughly 84% were seen once. The TCR originated in a woman of 80 years or more with acute or convalescent COVID-19. The source material was peripheral blood. V is TRBV11-3 and J is TRBJ2-7; no reliable D call. The CDR3 here is CASSSQIYEQYF. As DNA, the CDR3 is TGTGCCAGCAGCTCCCAAATCTACGAGCAGTACTTC.